The 6 T cell receptor beta chains listed next were all sequenced from one sample in a study of cytomegalovirus exposure and HLA in healthy donors. 60 Vbeta and 13 Jbeta primers were used in PCR. The method was immunoSEQ multiplex PCR; TCRdb's version includes in-frame clones alone and lacks a portion of them. Of over 130,000 clones detected, more than 60% appear once; the ten largest clones hold about 1.7%. Sample: PBMCs. The source is a male donor in good health and CMV-seronegative.

This chain connects TRBV28 to TRBJ2-1; 11 bases match TRBD2. The CDR3 has 15 residues. Germline assignment: CDR1 MDHEN and CDR2 SYDVKM. Trimming at V came to 6 bases and at J to 5 bases, leaving 6 bases not matched to a gene. CDR3 in DNA: TGTGCCAGCAGGGGAGGGACTAGCGGTAACAATGAGCAGTTCTTC. Its protein product is CASRGGTSGNNEQFF.

Ten or more counts support this clone. This chain joins TRBV27 and TRBJ2-2; TRBD1 aligns across 12 bases. The CDR3 is 18 residues long. After removal of 2 bases from V and 7 bases from J, the junction contained 11 bases not matched to a gene. Germline lookup yields CDR1 MNHEY and CDR2 SMNVEV (reference sequence). CDR3 DNA: TGTGCCAGCAGTTTAATTTATGGGACAGGGGGCGAGGACGGGGAGCTGTTTTTT. Its translation: CASSLIYGTGGEDGELFF.

The rearrangement uses TRBV18 and TRBJ1-1; D might be TRBD1 (6 bases). Trimming left V 1 base short and J 3 bases short, with 9 bases between. Germline V lookup: CDR1 KGHSH, CDR2 LQKENI. The CDR3 sequence is 14 residues long. In DNA form, the CDR3 reads TGTGCCAGCTCACCACTGGGGGCGGACACTGAAGCTTTCTTT. Translated, it gives CASSPLGADTEAFF.

This rearrangement joins TRBV9 to TRBJ2-2, with unresolved D. This CDR3 spans 14 amino acids. CDR1 and CDR2 from the germline V gene are SGDLS and YYNGEE. Trimming cost V 4 bases and J 3 bases, with 10 bases left between them. The CDR3, as DNA: TGTGCCAGCAGCCCCGCCGGTGACACCGGGGAGCTGTTTTTT. Protein sequence: CASSPAGDTGELFF.

The rearrangement uses TRBV27 and TRBJ1-2; D may be TRBD1 (5 bases). This CDR3 is built from 15 residues. Germline loops: CDR1 MNHEY, CDR2 SMNVEV (reference sequence). The V end lost 3 bases, the J end lost 3 bases, and 14 bases lay between the germline ends. The CDR3 here is CASSFSRQLHYGYTF. As DNA, the CDR3 is TGTGCCAGCAGTTTCTCCAGACAGCTGCACTATGGCTACACCTTC.

The rearrangement links TRBV5-4 to TRBJ1-6, with TRBD1 as a possible D gene (5 bases). The length of the CDR3 is 13 residues. Trimming cost V 4 bases and J 6 bases, with 8 bases left between them. CDR1 SGHNT and CDR2 YYREEE come from the germline V gene (reference sequence). CDR3 sequence: CASSGDSNSPLHF. The CDR3 DNA sequence: TGTGCCAGCAGCGGAGACAGTAATTCACCCCTCCACTTT.